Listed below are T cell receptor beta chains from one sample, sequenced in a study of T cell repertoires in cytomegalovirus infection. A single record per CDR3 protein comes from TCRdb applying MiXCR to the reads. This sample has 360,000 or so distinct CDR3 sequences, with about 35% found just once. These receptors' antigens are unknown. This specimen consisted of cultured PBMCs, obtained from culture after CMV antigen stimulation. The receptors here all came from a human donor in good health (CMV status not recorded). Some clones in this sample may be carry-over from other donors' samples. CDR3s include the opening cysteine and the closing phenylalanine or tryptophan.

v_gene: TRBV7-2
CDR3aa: CASSFGEHPSYNEQFF

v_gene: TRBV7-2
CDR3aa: CASTPPGGGEQPQHF

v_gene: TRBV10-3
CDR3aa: CAISESIRTGLSYEQYF

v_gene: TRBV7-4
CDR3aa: CASISGRPDTEAFF

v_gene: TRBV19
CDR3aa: CASNPDTQGHTEAFF

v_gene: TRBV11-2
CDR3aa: CASSLEGTLNTEAFF

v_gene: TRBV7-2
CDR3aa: CASSLDQGDSPLHF

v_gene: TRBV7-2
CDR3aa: CASSPRDGRGYTF

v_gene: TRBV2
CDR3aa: CASTSRLARSTDTQYF

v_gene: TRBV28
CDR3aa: CASSNRGNTEAFF

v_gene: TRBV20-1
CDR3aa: CSARRGGPGTSGETQYF